This paragraph covers one TCR beta chain sequence. Its antigen is not known. One junction end disagrees with the germline gene, perhaps due to a read error. The data are from a study of cytomegalovirus exposure and HLA in healthy donors. Regarding the study as a whole: In a later analysis, V- and J-gene trimming of beta chains associated with a DCLRE1C missense variant, replicated independently.

The CDR3 extends over 14 amino acids. Germline assignment: CDR1 WNHNN and CDR2 SYGVQD (reference sequence). The PCR contained 60 Vbeta and 13 Jbeta primers. TCRdb's copy holds only in-frame clones and misses some; the assay was immunoSEQ multiplex PCR. The sample has 150,000 to 200,000 clones, around 86% seen once. These donors counted as nominally healthy when sampled, but unrecorded immune exposures were likely. The clonotype was recovered from a woman younger than 35 in good health and CMV-seronegative. Sequenced: PBMCs. V is TRBV10-1 and J is TRBJ2-1, with 7 bases aligning to TRBD2. The CDR3 loop reads CASSETSEDNEQFF. For the CDR3, the DNA is TGCGCCAGCAGTGAGACTAGCGAGGACAATGAACAGTTCTTC.